A single T cell receptor beta chain is shown here with its context. Its target is unknown. Only in-frame clones appear in the TCRdb table, and some are missing; sequencing was by immunoSEQ multiplex PCR. The sample lists approximately 63,000 clones, 70% to 90% occurring once. This entry comes from a study of T cells in localized non-small cell lung cancer. Study outcomes and limitations: Among the tissues sampled, uninvolved adjacent lung had the highest T cell clonality, above tumor.

Germline V CDR1 and CDR2: SQVTM, ANQGSEA. V lost 7 bases to trimming and J lost 5 bases; unmatched junction nucleotides: 9. The CDR3 is made up of 14 amino acids. This clonotype originated in a man aged 40 to 70 with stage I squamous cell lung carcinoma. This sample comprised peripheral blood, obtained before any cancer treatment. This sequence joins TRBV29-1 and TRBJ2-2; 8 bases line up with TRBD1. The CDR3 coding sequence is TGCAGCGCGGAAGACAGGGGAGAGACCGGGGAGCTGTTTTTT. Its protein is CSAEDRGETGELFF.